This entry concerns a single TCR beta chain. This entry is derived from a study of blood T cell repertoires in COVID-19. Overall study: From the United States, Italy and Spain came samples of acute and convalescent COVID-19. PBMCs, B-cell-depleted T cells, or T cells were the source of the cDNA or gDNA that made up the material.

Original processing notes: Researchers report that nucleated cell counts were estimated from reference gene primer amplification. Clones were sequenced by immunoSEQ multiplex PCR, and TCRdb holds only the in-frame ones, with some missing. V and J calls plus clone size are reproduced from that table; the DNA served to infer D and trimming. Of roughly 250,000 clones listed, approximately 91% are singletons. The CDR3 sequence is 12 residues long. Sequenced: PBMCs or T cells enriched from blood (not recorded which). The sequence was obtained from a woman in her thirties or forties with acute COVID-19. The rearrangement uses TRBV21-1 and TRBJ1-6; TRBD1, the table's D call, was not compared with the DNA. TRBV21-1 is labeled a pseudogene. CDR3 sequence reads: CASSKSGSPLHF. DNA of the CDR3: TGTGCCAGCAGCAAATCTGGCTCACCCCTCCACTTT.